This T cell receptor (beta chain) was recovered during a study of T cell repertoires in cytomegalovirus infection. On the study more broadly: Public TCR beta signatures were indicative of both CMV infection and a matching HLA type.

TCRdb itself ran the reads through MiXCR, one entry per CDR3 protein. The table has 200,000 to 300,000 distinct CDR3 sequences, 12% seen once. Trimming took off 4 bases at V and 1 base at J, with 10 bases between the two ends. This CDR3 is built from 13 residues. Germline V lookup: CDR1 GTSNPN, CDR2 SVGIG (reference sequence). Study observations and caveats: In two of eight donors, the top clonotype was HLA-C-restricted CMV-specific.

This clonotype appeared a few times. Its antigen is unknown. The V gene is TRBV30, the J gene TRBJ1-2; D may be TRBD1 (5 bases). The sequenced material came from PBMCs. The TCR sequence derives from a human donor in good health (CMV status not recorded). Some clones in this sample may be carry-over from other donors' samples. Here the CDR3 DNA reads TGTGCCTGGACCCCGGGGGGTAACTATGGCTACACCTTC. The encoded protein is CAWTPGGNYGYTF.